The 24 T cell receptor beta chains reported below all come from one sample, sequenced in a study of T cell responses to AZD1222 COVID-19 vaccine. This table comes from immunoSEQ multiplex PCR, and its TCRdb copy is limited to in-frame clones, with some not included. The data show about 120,000 clones, approximately 90% seen once. The source was peripheral blood, collected on day 0 of AZD1222 vaccination. The receptor set was obtained from an adult in good health.

The chain combines TRBV7-9 with TRBJ1-5, with D possibly TRBD1 on 6 matching bases. The CDR3 loop spans 12 amino acids. Germline V gives CDR1 SEHNR, CDR2 FQNEAQ (reference sequence). V was cut by 5 bases and J by 9 bases, with 11 bases left in between. The CDR3 loop is CASSGGGGPQHF. The CDR3 DNA reads as TGTGCCAGCAGCGGGGGAGGGGGGCCCCAGCATTTT.

The chain couples TRBV5-4 to TRBJ2-4; TRBD1 is a possible D gene (5 bases). CDR3 length: 14 amino acids. In germline, CDR1 is SGHNT, CDR2 YYREEE (reference sequence). Trimming cost V 1 base and J 8 bases, with 13 bases left between them. As DNA, the CDR3 is TGTGCCAGCAGCTTGCAGCAGGGTTCCGACATTCAGTACTTC. Encoded protein: CASSLQQGSDIQYF. Drawing the rest from reference TRBV5-4 and TRBJ2-4, the complete variable domain is ETGVTQSPTHLIKTRGQQVTLRCSSQSGHNTVSWYQQALGQGPQFIFQYYREEENGRGNFPPRFSGLQFPNYSSELNVNALELDDSALYLCASSLQQGSDIQYFGAGTRLSVL.

The rearrangement links TRBV4-3 to TRBJ2-2; the D is unclear. CDR3 length: 16 amino acids. The V gene's germline CDR1 is LGHNA and CDR2 YSLEER. V gave up 1 base and J gave up 3 bases, with 12 bases separating them. CDR3 sequence: CASSQGSGDDTGELFF. The CDR3 coding sequence is TGCGCCAGCAGCCAAGGGTCTGGGGATGACACCGGGGAGCTGTTTTTT.

This chain uses TRBV7-6 with TRBJ2-7; TRBD2 might be the D (6 bases). V was clipped by 5 bases and J by 4 bases, with 18 bases between them. CDR1 is SGHVS and CDR2 is FNYEAQ in the germline V gene. The length of the CDR3 is 15 residues. In DNA, the CDR3 is TGTGCCAGCAGCGGAAGAGCGGGCTCGGGGTACGAGCAGTACTTC. Its protein is CASSGRAGSGYEQYF.

The chain employs TRBV5-4 and TRBJ1-1, with 8 bases lining up with TRBD1. The CDR3 runs 17 residues. Trimming took 4 bases from V and 4 from J; bases not matched to a gene: 15. The germline V gene has CDR1 SGHNT and CDR2 YYREEE (reference sequence). The CDR3 nucleotides read TGTGCCAGCAGCCCGAGGGGGACAGGCAAGCTGGGCACTGAAGCTTTCTTT. The encoded protein is CASSPRGTGKLGTEAFF.

V and J are TRBV3-1 (or the pseudogene TRBV3-2) and TRBJ1-1; no definite D call. In germline, CDR1 is LGHDT, CDR2 YNNKEL (reference sequence). The length of the CDR3 is 14 residues. The V end was cut by 4 bases, the J end by 4 bases, with 13 bases between. Here the CDR3 reads CASSRSRRGTEAFF. As DNA, the CDR3 is TGTGCCAGCAGCCGATCCAGGCGAGGCACTGAAGCTTTCTTT.

The CDR3 nucleotides read TGTGCCAGCAGCTTCGGGACAGGGGTTTTTCGGGAAAAACTGTTTTTT. Protein: CASSFGTGVFREKLFF. The chain couples TRBV13 to TRBJ1-4, with 10 bases fitting TRBD1. The CDR3 covers 16 residues. The germline gives CDR1 PRHDT, CDR2 FYEKMQ (reference sequence). Germline trimming cut 3 bases from V and 8 bases from J; bases unmatched to any gene: 9.

This chain joins TRBV5-1 and TRBJ2-7; the D call may be TRBD1 or TRBD2 (5 bases each). Germline loops: CDR1 SGHRS, CDR2 YFSETQ. V lost 0 bases and J 1 base, leaving 11 bases between the germline ends. CDR3 length: 15 residues. CDR3 in DNA: TGCGCCAGCAGCTTGGTTGGGGGTGGGTCCTACGAGCAGTACTTC. This sequence encodes CASSLVGGGSYEQYF.

Details on this clone: Other DNA sequences in the sample encode the same CDR3. The chain is built from TRBV9 and TRBJ2-5, with a possible D match to TRBD2 (7 bases). The CDR3 is made up of 15 amino acids. The V gene lost 0 bases and the J gene lost 2 bases, with 11 bases spanning the gap. Germline lookup yields CDR1 SGDLS and CDR2 YYNGEE. CDR3 sequence (DNA): TGTGCCAGCAGCGTAGGAGGGGGGGGTCAAGAGACCCAGTACTTC. Translated, it gives CASSVGGGGQETQYF.

This chain connects TRBV4-1 to TRBJ1-2, with D hard to call. Germline loops: CDR1 MGHRA, CDR2 YSYEKL. The CDR3 covers 16 residues. The V end was cut by 8 bases, the J end by 0 bases, with 19 bases between. The CDR3 nucleotides are TGCGCCAGCTCAGCCAAGATACGGGATTCTAACTATGGCTACACCTTC. Protein: CASSAKIRDSNYGYTF.

This clone was seen a single time. CDR3 region: CASSKDRGGTQYF. The CDR3 region has the DNA TGTGCCAGCAGTAAGGATCGAGGGGGGACCCAGTACTTC. The V and J genes are TRBV2 and TRBJ2-5; perhaps TRBD1 as D (6 bases). The germline gives CDR1 SNHLY, CDR2 FYNNEI. The V end was cut by 5 bases, the J end by 7 bases, with 14 bases between. The CDR3 has 13 amino acids. The full variable domain, its missing parts supplied by reference TRBV2 and TRBJ2-5, is EPEVTQTPSHQVTQMGQEVILRCVPISNHLYFYWYRQILGQKVEFLVSFYNNEISEKSEIFDDQFSVERPDGSNFTLKIRSTKLEDSAMYFCASSKDRGGTQYFGPGTRLLVL.

V and J are TRBV5-4 and TRBJ1-2; unclear D gene. This CDR3 is built from 13 residues. Trimming shortened V by 5 bases and J by 4 bases, and 12 bases separated the two germline ends. Germline-derived CDR1 and CDR2 are SGHNT and YYREEE (reference sequence). CDR3 in amino acids: CASRPPGPYGYTF. CDR3 bases: TGTGCCAGCAGACCCCCCGGTCCCTATGGCTACACCTTC.

CDR3: CASSLDPWARTDTQYF. The CDR3 DNA follows: TGTGCCAGCAGCTTAGACCCCTGGGCTCGCACAGATACGCAGTATTTT. The rearrangement uses TRBV7-9 and TRBJ2-3; D ambiguous. CDR1 is SEHNR and CDR2 is FQNEAQ in the germline V gene (reference sequence). Trimming removed 1 base at V and 1 base at J, with 12 bases between. This CDR3 contains 16 residues.

This rearrangement joins TRBV18 to TRBJ1-6, with D perhaps matching TRBD1 (5 bases). V lost 5 bases and J lost 12, with 26 bases in between. The CDR3 runs 17 residues. Germline assignment: CDR1 KGHSH and CDR2 LQKENI. The CDR3 loop is CASSSAPHRSLMGPLHF. Written as DNA, the CDR3 is TGTGCCAGCTCATCCGCACCTCACAGGTCGCTTATGGGACCCCTCCACTTT.

The rearrangement links TRBV21-1 to TRBJ1-1; the table's D call, TRBD1, has no DNA check behind it. TRBV21-1 is designated a pseudogene. This CDR3 comprises 11 residues. DNA of the CDR3: TGTGCCAGCAGCTCCCAGGCTGAAGCTTTCTTT. The encoded protein is CASSSQAEAFF.

The chain joins TRBV4-3 to TRBJ2-3; 9 nucleotides match TRBD2. Per germline, CDR1 LGHNA and CDR2 YSLEER. The CDR3 length is 13 residues. V was clipped by 4 bases and J by 14 bases; unmatched bases: 10. The DNA of the CDR3 is TGCGCCAGCAGCCTTGGTCCCCTAGCGGGATTGTATTTT. This sequence encodes CASSLGPLAGLYF.

The J gene is TRBJ2-1, the V gene TRBV28, with D perhaps matching TRBD2 (6 bases). Germline-derived CDR1 and CDR2 are MDHEN and SYDVKM. The CDR3 length is 16 residues. Trimming pared 6 bases from V and 0 bases from J, leaving 15 bases between. The CDR3 DNA reads as TGTGCCAGCAGCCGCCCCGGGAGTCTCTCCTACAATGAGCAGTTCTTC. It encodes CASSRPGSLSYNEQFF.

The gene calls are TRBV2 and TRBJ2-7; 7 nucleotides agree with TRBD1. CDR1 and CDR2 from the germline V gene are SNHLY and FYNNEI. Trimming at V came to 7 bases and at J to 1 base, leaving 7 bases not matched to a gene. The CDR3 is made up of 14 amino acids. CDR3 coding DNA: TGTGCCAGCACCACAGGGGAAATGTCCTACGAGCAGTACTTC. This sequence encodes CASTTGEMSYEQYF.

This clone showed up just a few times. The chain recombines TRBV4-3 with TRBJ1-4; D remains ambiguous. Trimming stripped 4 bases from V and 0 bases from J, with 9 bases between. CDR1 is LGHNA, CDR2 YSLEER, per germline. CDR3 length: 15 residues. CDR3: CASSRDRATNEKLFF. As DNA, the CDR3 is TGCGCCAGCAGCCGAGACCGGGCAACTAATGAAAAACTGTTTTTT.

V is TRBV19 and J is TRBJ2-7; possibly TRBD1 for D (5 bases). Germline CDR1 is LNHDA and CDR2 is SQIVND (reference sequence). Trimming cost V 7 bases and J 6 bases, with 19 bases left between them. The CDR3 runs to 14 residues. CDR3 in DNA: TGTGCCAGTACACCCCAGGGCAGGGCTTTCGAGCAGTACTTC. The encoded protein is CASTPQGRAFEQYF.

This chain connects TRBV5-5 to TRBJ1-5; D possibly corresponds to TRBD1 (6 bases). Germline V gene lookup returns CDR1 SGHKS and CDR2 YYEKEE (reference sequence). The CDR3 length is 14 residues. Trimming took 3 bases from V and 0 from J, leaving 7 bases between them. CDR3 sequence: CASSYRDSNQPQHF. DNA for the CDR3: TGTGCCAGCAGCTACAGGGATAGCAATCAGCCCCAGCATTTT.

This chain joins TRBV5-1 and TRBJ1-5; D remains ambiguous. Trimming took 0 bases from V and 1 from J, leaving 2 bases between them. Germline-derived CDR1 and CDR2 are SGHRS and YFSETQ. The CDR3 has 13 amino acids. The CDR3 nucleotides are TGCGCCAGCAGCTTGGACAGCAATCAGCCCCAGCATTTT. This gives the protein CASSLDSNQPQHF.

The rearrangement uses TRBV5-6 and TRBJ1-4; D uncertain. This CDR3 is built from 15 residues. Per the germline V gene, CDR1 is SGHDT and CDR2 is YYEEEE. V was cut by 0 bases and J by 0 bases, with 6 bases left in between. In DNA, the CDR3 is TGTGCCAGCAGCTTGGACAGAACAACTAATGAAAAACTGTTTTTT. This translates into CASSLDRTTNEKLFF.

This clone was recorded once. J is TRBJ2-1 and V is TRBV3-1 (or the pseudogene TRBV3-2); no definite D call. This CDR3 has 17 amino acids. The germline V gene encodes CDR1 LGHDT and CDR2 YNNKEL (reference sequence). V lost 0 bases, J lost 5 bases, and 17 bases lay in between. The CDR3 loop is CASSQDILASIDNEQFF. Here the CDR3 DNA reads TGTGCCAGCAGCCAAGATATTTTGGCTTCCATTGACAATGAGCAGTTCTTC.